The 7 T cell receptor beta chains presented below share a single source sample, sequenced in a study of shared clonotypes between healthy human individuals. Positive CCR7 selection of CD45RO-negative cells yielded the naive CD8 cells, and terminally differentiated effector memory CD45RA+ cells were excluded. Assay used: immunoSEQ multiplex PCR; TCRdb lists only in-frame clones, some missing. The table has around 2,000,000 clones, less than 95% seen once. The sequenced sample consisted of naive CD8+ T cells sorted from blood. The receptor set was obtained from a man aged 18-30 years in good health.

As DNA, the CDR3 is TGTGCCAGCAGCTTAGGTGCCAGCGGCACTGAAGCTTTCTTT. It specifies CASSLGASGTEAFF. This chain joins TRBV11-2 and TRBJ1-1; D gene unclear. Germline CDR1 is SGHAT and CDR2 is FQNNGV. V gave up 1 base and J gave up 4 bases, with 10 bases separating them. The CDR3 has 14 residues.

J is TRBJ2-5 and V is TRBV6-5; possible D gene TRBD2, 6 bases. Trimming left V 3 bases short and J 2 bases short, with 10 bases between. Germline values: CDR1 MNHEY, CDR2 SVGAGI. The CDR3 runs to 14 residues. Written as DNA, the CDR3 is TGTGCCAGCAGTTATTTCGCGGGACAAGAGACCCAGTACTTC. Residues: CASSYFAGQETQYF.

The CDR3 DNA reads as TGTGCCAGCAGCGCCGGACGGCGGACTGAAGCTTTCTTT. This gives the protein CASSAGRRTEAFF. The chain employs TRBV13 and TRBJ1-1; D not resolved. Per germline, CDR1 PRHDT and CDR2 FYEKMQ (reference sequence). This CDR3 has 13 amino acids. The germline V and J ends were trimmed by 5 bases and 5 bases, with 12 bases remaining between them.

For the CDR3, the DNA is TGTGCCAGCAGCCCCGGACTAGCGGGAGGCCCGCTTTATTACGAGCAGTACTTC. Translated, it gives CASSPGLAGGPLYYEQYF. V usage is TRBV9 and J usage is TRBJ2-7, with 14 bases fitting TRBD2. Unmatched junction bases numbered 13, after V lost 4 bases and J lost 4 bases. The CDR3 totals 18 residues. CDR1 SGDLS and CDR2 YYNGEE come from the germline V gene.

The chain recombines TRBV4-3 with TRBJ2-7, with TRBD1 matching over 8 bases. The V and J ends lost 1 base and 6 bases, in that order; junction bases with no gene match: 2. The CDR3 is 13 residues long. CDR1 and CDR2 (germline): LGHNA, YSLEER. The CDR3, as DNA: TGCGCCAGCAGCCAAGGACAGGGGAGCGAGCAGTACTTC. It codes for CASSQGQGSEQYF.

V usage is TRBV10-2 and J usage is TRBJ2-1; 8 bases are a match to TRBD2. Germline CDR1 and CDR2: WSHSY and SAAADI. This CDR3 spans 18 amino acids. J was trimmed by 0 bases and V by 4 bases; bases with no gene match: 11. The CDR3 loop reads CASSGSGGAGVSYNEQFF. The CDR3 DNA is TGCGCCAGCAGTGGGTCGGGTGGAGCGGGGGTCTCCTACAATGAGCAGTTCTTC.

This chain links TRBV29-1 with TRBJ2-1; no clear D. Between the trimmed V and J ends, which lost 3 bases and 7 bases, there was a span of 7 bases. The CDR3 has 11 amino acids. Per germline, CDR1 SQVTM and CDR2 ANQGSEA. The DNA of the CDR3 is TGCAGCGTTGAGGGGTCGAATGAGCAGTTCTTC. It yields the protein CSVEGSNEQFF.